This TCR beta chain emerged from a study of low-dose radiotherapy and immunotherapy resistance in tumors. Alpha- and beta-chain coverage of first-strand cDNA came from TRAV- and TRBV-specific primers. TCR amplification involved 20 to 25 PCR cycles with a constant-region primer and V-primer adapter. Using its own MiXCR run on the reads, TCRdb lists one record per CDR3 protein. Among around 80,000 distinct CDR3 sequences listed, around a sixth were seen once. In its sample, this clonotype was seen many times. The CDR3 contains 17 residues. The junction had 14 bases not matched to a gene; V was cut back by 6 bases and J by 1 base. Time point denoted: after trial treatment. This sample's treatment: LDRT plus nivolumab, ipilimumab, low-dose cyclophosphamide and aspirin (RACIN trial). Every donor was treated with nivolumab, ipilimumab, aspirin, low-dose cyclophosphamide and also low-dose radiotherapy.

The sample in question was PBMCs, obtained after low-dose radiotherapy plus immunotherapy. The clonotype originates from a male donor with prostate cancer. The chain links TRBV12-3 or TRBV12-4 to TRBJ2-7; the match to TRBD1 covers 8 bases. CDR3 loop: CASSDRGWLESSYEQYF. The CDR3 DNA reads as TGTGCCAGCAGCGACAGGGGTTGGCTCGAATCGTCCTACGAGCAGTACTTC.